Below, 13 T cell receptor beta chains from the same sample are listed, as sequenced in a study of blood T cell repertoires in COVID-19. The table came from immunoSEQ multiplex PCR; TCRdb's copy has only in-frame clones and leaves some out. Seen here are some 200,000 clones, roughly 84% observed once, and the top ten hold over 15%. Sample: peripheral blood. The receptor set was obtained from a man aged 50 or older with COVID-19, enrolled during active disease.

This chain connects TRBV15 to TRBJ1-3; a weak D match, TRBD1 (6 bases). This CDR3 comprises 15 residues. Between the trimmed V and J ends, which lost 0 bases and 3 bases, there was a span of 9 bases. The germline CDR1 and CDR2 sequences are LNHNV and YYDKDF (reference sequence). The CDR3 coding sequence is TGTGCCACCAGCAGAGATCCAGGGGTTGGAAACACCATATATTTT. Protein: CATSRDPGVGNTIYF.

V usage is TRBV29-1 and J usage is TRBJ2-1, with TRBD1 identical over 11 bases. J gave up 9 bases and V 7 bases, and 8 bases lay outside the gene matches. The CDR3 is 13 amino acids. Germline V gives CDR1 SQVTM, CDR2 ANQGSEA. The CDR3 spells CSGRDRGYGEQFF. The CDR3 DNA reads TGCAGCGGACGGGACAGGGGGTATGGTGAGCAGTTCTTC.

This chain connects TRBV15 to TRBJ2-2; possible D gene TRBD1, 5 bases. Trimming took 0 bases from V and 1 from J, leaving 9 bases between them. The CDR3 is 16 residues long. The germline CDR1 and CDR2 sequences are LNHNV and YYDKDF (reference sequence). The CDR3 nucleotides read TGTGCCACCAGCAGAGATCAAGGACAGAACACCGGGGAGCTGTTTTTT. Translated: CATSRDQGQNTGELFF.

The V gene is TRBV7-2, the J gene TRBJ2-1, with D tentatively TRBD2 (6 bases). V was clipped by 3 bases and J by 6 bases, with 24 bases between them. Per the germline V gene, CDR1 is SGHTA and CDR2 is FQGNSA. The CDR3 sequence is 18 residues long. In nucleotides, the CDR3 is TGTGCCAGCAGCTTCAGGCTGGCGGAATTCAGAGCGGGCAATGAGCAGTTCTTC. Translated: CASSFRLAEFRAGNEQFF.

The CDR3: CASSETGIEQYF. In DNA, the CDR3 is TGTGCCAGCAGTGAAACAGGGATCGAGCAGTACTTC. The J gene is TRBJ2-7, the V gene TRBV2, with D maybe TRBD1 (6 bases). CDR3 length equals 12 residues. The V end was cut by 2 bases, the J end by 6 bases, with 8 bases between. Germline CDR1 is SNHLY and CDR2 is FYNNEI.

The chain employs TRBV5-6 and TRBJ1-6, with D hard to call. Trimming took 2 bases from V and 7 from J, leaving 4 bases between them. Germline lookup yields CDR1 SGHDT and CDR2 YYEEEE. The CDR3 is made up of 12 amino acids. In DNA, the CDR3 is TGTGCCAGCAGCTTCCTGAATTCACCCCTCCACTTT. This gives the protein CASSFLNSPLHF.

The genes are TRBV5-4 and TRBJ1-3; D is undetermined. Per the germline V gene, CDR1 is SGHNT and CDR2 is YYREEE (reference sequence). The CDR3 has 17 amino acids. V lost 3 bases, J lost 0 bases, and 16 bases lay in between. This CDR3 is CASSSYKKSLSGNTIYF. The CDR3 DNA sequence: TGTGCCAGCAGCTCTTACAAGAAAAGTCTCTCTGGAAACACCATATATTTT.

V is TRBV18 and J is TRBJ2-1, with a tentative D call TRBD2 (5 bases). Germline CDR1 reads KGHSH; CDR2 reads LQKENI. The CDR3 loop spans 15 amino acids. V was cut by 3 bases and J by 7 bases, with 16 bases left in between. The CDR3, as DNA: TGTGCCAGCTCACCGAGCGAGGGTGGTTGGAATGAGCAGTTCTTC. Protein: CASSPSEGGWNEQFF.

The V gene is TRBV18, the J gene TRBJ2-2; D not certain. Trimming cost V 0 bases and J 6 bases, with 5 bases left between them. The CDR3 covers 13 residues. In germline, CDR1 is KGHSH, CDR2 LQKENI. The CDR3 region is CASSPPPPGELFF. The CDR3 nucleotides are TGTGCCAGCTCACCACCCCCTCCCGGGGAGCTGTTTTTT.

The rearrangement links TRBV5-4 to TRBJ2-5; perhaps TRBD2 as D (5 bases). V was pared by 3 bases and J by 0 bases, with 9 bases between. Per the germline V gene, CDR1 is SGHNT and CDR2 is YYREEE (reference sequence). The CDR3 length is 14 residues. The DNA for the CDR3 is TGTGCCAGCAGCTCGCGGCGGGACCAAGAGACCCAGTACTTC. This sequence encodes CASSSRRDQETQYF.

The J gene is TRBJ2-6, the V gene TRBV11-2, with D possibly being TRBD2 (5 bases). Germline V lookup: CDR1 SGHAT, CDR2 FQNNGV. The CDR3 spans 18 residues. Trimming stripped 6 bases from V and 0 bases from J, with 18 bases between. For the CDR3, the DNA is TGTGCCAGCAGTCGAGGGTTCACATGGTCCTCTGGGGCCAACGTCCTGACTTTC. Translated, it gives CASSRGFTWSSGANVLTF. Full variable domain (outside the CDR3, taken from reference TRBV11-2 and TRBJ2-6): EAGVAQSPRYKIIEKRQSVAFWCNPISGHATLYWYQQILGQGPKLLIQFQNNGVVDDSQLPKDRFSAERLKGVDSTLKIQPAKLEDSAVYLCASSRGFTWSSGANVLTFGAGSRLTVL.

This chain connects TRBV2 to TRBJ2-7; TRBD2 matches 10 bases. J lost 2 bases, V lost 0 bases, and 7 bases had no gene match. The CDR3 loop spans 17 amino acids. Germline V gene lookup returns CDR1 SNHLY and CDR2 FYNNEI. The CDR3 loop reads CASSEALWTSGPYEQYF. The CDR3 nucleotides read TGTGCCAGCAGTGAAGCGCTTTGGACTAGCGGACCCTACGAGCAGTACTTC.

Comment on this clone: Compared with germline, one end of the junction differs, possibly owing to a read error. This chain uses TRBV7-7 with TRBJ2-1; 7 nucleotides align to TRBD2. CDR3 length: 16 amino acids. The germline gives CDR1 SSHAT, CDR2 FNYEAQ (reference sequence). This CDR3 reads CASSLLGGSSYNEQFF. The CDR3 region has the DNA TGTGCTAGCAGCTTACTGGGCGGGAGCTCCTACAATGAGCAGTTCTTC.